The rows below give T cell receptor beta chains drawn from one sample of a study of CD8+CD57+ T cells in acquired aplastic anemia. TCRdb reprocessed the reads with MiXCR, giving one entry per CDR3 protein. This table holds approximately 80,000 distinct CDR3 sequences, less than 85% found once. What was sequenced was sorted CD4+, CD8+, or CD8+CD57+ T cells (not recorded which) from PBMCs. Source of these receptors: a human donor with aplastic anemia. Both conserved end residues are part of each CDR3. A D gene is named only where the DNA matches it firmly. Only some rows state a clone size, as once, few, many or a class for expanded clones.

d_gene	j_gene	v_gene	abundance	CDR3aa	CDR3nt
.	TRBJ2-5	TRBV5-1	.	CASSLEGLGETQYF	TGCGCCAGCAGCTTGGAAGGGTTGGGGGAGACCCAGTACTTC
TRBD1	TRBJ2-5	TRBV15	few	CATSTGQGMEETQYF	TGTGCCACCAGCACTGGACAGGGGATGGAAGAGACCCAGTACTTC
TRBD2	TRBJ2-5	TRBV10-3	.	CAISDVGSGRPGEETQYF	TGTGCCATCAGTGATGTTGGTAGCGGGAGACCAGGGGAAGAGACCCAGTACTTC
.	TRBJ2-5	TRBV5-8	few	CASSGKGIETQYF	TGTGCCAGCAGCGGAAAGGGCATCGAGACCCAGTACTTC
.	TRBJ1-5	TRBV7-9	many	CASSLESQPQHF	TGTGCCAGCAGCTTAGAGAGCCAGCCCCAGCATTTT
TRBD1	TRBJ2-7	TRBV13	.	CASSSPGGSTGEQYF	TGTGCCAGCAGCTCACCAGGGGGATCTACCGGCGAGCAGTACTTC
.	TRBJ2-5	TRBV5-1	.	CASSSYPGVTQYF	TGCGCCAGCAGCTCTTATCCGGGGGTGACCCAGTACTTC
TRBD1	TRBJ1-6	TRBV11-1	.	CASSFPRGTGSYNSPLHF	TGTGCCAGCAGCTTTCCCCGGGGGACAGGCTCCTATAATTCACCCCTCCACTTT
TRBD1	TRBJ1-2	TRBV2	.	CASRTGTGLNYGYTF	TGTGCCAGCAGAACCGGGACAGGGCTTAACTATGGCTACACCTTC
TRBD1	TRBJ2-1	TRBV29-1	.	CSVEGQGGGEQFF	TGCAGCGTTGAGGGACAGGGTGGGGGTGAGCAGTTCTTC
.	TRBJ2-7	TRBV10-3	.	CAISGGRITYEQYF	TGTGCCATCAGTGGAGGCAGGATAACCTACGAGCAGTACTTC
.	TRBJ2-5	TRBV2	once	CASSEPSQETQYF	TGTGCCAGCAGTGAGCCGAGCCAAGAGACCCAGTACTTC
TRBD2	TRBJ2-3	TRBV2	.	CASSSGLAADTQYF	TGTGCCAGCAGCTCGGGACTAGCCGCAGATACGCAGTATTTT
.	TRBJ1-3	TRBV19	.	CASSPLQGSLSGNTIYF	TGTGCCAGTAGTCCCCTCCAAGGGTCCCTCTCTGGAAACACCATATATTTT
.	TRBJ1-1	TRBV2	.	CASSDRATETEAFF	TGTGCCAGCAGTGACAGGGCCACTGAGACTGAAGCTTTCTTT
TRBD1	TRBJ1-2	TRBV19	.	CASSTTQGSSYGYTF	TGTGCCAGTAGTACGACACAGGGGTCCAGCTATGGCTACACCTTC
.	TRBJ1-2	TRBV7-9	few	CASSLRQSNYGYTF	TGTGCCAGCAGCTTACGCCAATCTAACTATGGCTACACCTTC
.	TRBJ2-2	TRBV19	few	CASSMGQGSTGELFF	TGTGCCAGTAGTATGGGGCAGGGGAGCACCGGGGAGCTGTTTTTT
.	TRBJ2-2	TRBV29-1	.	CSVGQATGELFF	TGCAGCGTTGGGCAAGCCACCGGGGAGCTGTTTTTT
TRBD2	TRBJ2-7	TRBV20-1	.	CSASFLAGSYEQYF	TGCAGTGCTAGTTTCCTAGCGGGATCCTACGAGCAGTACTTC
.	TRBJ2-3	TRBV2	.	CASSVFLGADTQYF	TGTGCCAGCAGCGTATTTCTGGGGGCAGATACGCAGTATTTT
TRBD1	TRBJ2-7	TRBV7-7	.	CASRLRDRDSLSTYEQYF	TGTGCTAGCAGGCTAAGGGACAGGGACTCCTTATCCACCTACGAGCAGTACTTC
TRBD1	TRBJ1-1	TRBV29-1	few	CSVGRQGDFF	TGCAGCGTTGGTCGACAGGGGGACTTCTTT
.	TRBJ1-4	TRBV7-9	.	CASSFYQGDEKLFF	TGTGCCAGCAGCTTTTACCAAGGGGATGAAAAACTGTTTTTT
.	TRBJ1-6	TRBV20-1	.	CSARPGRENSPLHF	TGCAGTGCTAGACCGGGCAGGGAGAATTCACCCCTCCACTTT
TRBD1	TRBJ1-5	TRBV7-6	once	CASAGQEDQPQHF	TGTGCCAGCGCGGGACAGGAGGATCAGCCCCAGCATTTT
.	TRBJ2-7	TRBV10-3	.	CAISSPLRNSYEQYF	TGTGCCATCAGCAGCCCGCTCCGGAACTCCTACGAGCAGTACTTC
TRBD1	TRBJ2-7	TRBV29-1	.	CSVVRQGDHYEQYF	TGCAGCGTTGTTAGACAGGGGGACCACTACGAGCAGTACTTC
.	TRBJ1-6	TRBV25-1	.	CASNGLSSYNSPLHF	TGTGCCAGCAACGGGTTGTCGTCCTATAATTCACCCCTCCACTTT
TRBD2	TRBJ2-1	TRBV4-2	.	CASSGFTSGAYNEQFF	TGTGCCAGCAGCGGCTTTACTAGCGGGGCGTACAATGAGCAGTTCTTC